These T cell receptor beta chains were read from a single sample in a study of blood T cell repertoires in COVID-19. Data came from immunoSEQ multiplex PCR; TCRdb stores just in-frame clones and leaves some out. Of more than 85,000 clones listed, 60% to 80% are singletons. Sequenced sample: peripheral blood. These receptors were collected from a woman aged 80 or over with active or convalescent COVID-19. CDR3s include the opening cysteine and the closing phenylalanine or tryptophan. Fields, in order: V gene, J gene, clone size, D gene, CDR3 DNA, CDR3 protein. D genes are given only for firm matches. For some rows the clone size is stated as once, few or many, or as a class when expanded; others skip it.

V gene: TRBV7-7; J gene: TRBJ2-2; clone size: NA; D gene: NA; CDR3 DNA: TGTGCTAGCAGCTTACGGGGGACCACCGGGGAGCTGTTTTTT; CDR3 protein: CASSLRGTTGELFF
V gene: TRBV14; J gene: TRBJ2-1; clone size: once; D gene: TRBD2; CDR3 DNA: TGTGCCAGCAGCCAAGATGGGCTTGGCGGGGGGCAGTTCTTC; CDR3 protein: CASSQDGLGGGQFF
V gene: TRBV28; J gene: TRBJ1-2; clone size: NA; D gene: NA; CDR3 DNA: TGTGCCAGCACCAGTCGGGGAGGGGCACCGACTAACTATGGCTACACCTTC; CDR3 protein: CASTSRGGAPTNYGYTF
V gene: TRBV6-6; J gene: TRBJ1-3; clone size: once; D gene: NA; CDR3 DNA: TGTGCCAGCACCGCAAGCTTAGGAAACACCATATATTTT; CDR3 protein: CASTASLGNTIYF
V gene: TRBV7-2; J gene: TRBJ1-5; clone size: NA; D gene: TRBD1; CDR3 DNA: TGTGCCAGCAGACCAACAGGGGCCCCCTATCAGCCCCAGCATTTT; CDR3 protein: CASRPTGAPYQPQHF
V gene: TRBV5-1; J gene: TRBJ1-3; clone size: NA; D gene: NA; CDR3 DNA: TGCGCCAGCAGCTTGGACAGGGCTGGAAACACCATATATTTT; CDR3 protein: CASSLDRAGNTIYF
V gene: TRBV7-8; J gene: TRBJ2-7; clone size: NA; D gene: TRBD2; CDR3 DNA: TGTGCCAGCAGCTGGGCGACTAGCGGGAGTTCCTACGAGCAGTACTTC; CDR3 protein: CASSWATSGSSYEQYF
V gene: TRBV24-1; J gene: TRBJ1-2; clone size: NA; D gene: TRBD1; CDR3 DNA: TGTGCCACCAGTGACATTCGACAGGGGAATGGCTACACCTTC; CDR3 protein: CATSDIRQGNGYTF
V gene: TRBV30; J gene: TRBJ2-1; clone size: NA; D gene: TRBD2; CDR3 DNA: TGTGCCTGGAGTGCCGGGACTAGCACTGAGCAGTTCTTC; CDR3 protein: CAWSAGTSTEQFF
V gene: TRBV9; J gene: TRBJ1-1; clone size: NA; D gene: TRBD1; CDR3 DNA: TGTGCCAGCAGCTCACAGGGGTCGGGGACTGAAGCTTTCTTT; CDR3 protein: CASSSQGSGTEAFF
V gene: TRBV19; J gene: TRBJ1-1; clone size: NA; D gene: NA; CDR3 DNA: TGTGCCAGTAGTATAGGGGAGGAAGTAACTGAAGCTTTCTTT; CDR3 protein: CASSIGEEVTEAFF
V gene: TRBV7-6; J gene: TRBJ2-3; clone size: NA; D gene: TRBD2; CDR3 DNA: TGTGCCAGCAGCCTAGGACTAGCAGTAGATACGCAGTATTTT; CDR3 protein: CASSLGLAVDTQYF
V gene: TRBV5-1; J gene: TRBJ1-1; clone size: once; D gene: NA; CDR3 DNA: TGCGCCAGCAGCTTGGATGGGGCGGGGACTGAAGCTTTCTTT; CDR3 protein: CASSLDGAGTEAFF
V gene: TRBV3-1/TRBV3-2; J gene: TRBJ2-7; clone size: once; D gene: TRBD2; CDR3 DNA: TGTGCCAGCAGCGAAGCCCTAGCGGGGGCCGACGAGCAGTACTTC; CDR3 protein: CASSEALAGADEQYF
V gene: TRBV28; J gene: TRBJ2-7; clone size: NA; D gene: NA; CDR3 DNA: TGTGCCAGCAGTTTATTGCGAGGTTCCCACGAGCAGTACTTC; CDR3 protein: CASSLLRGSHEQYF
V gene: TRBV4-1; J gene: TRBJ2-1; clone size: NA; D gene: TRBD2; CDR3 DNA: TGCGCCAGCAGCCGGACCCTAGCGGGAGGAGTTCGGACCGTAGATGAGCAGTTCTTC; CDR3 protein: CASSRTLAGGVRTVDEQFF
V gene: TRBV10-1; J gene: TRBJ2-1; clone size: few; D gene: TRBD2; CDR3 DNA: TGCGCCAGCAGTGAGATAGCGGGCCTATACAATGAGCAGTTCTTC; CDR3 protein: CASSEIAGLYNEQFF
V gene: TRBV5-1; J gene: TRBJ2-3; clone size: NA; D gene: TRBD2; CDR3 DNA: TGCGCCAGCAGCTCGCCCCTAGCGGGGGTATATACGCAGTATTTT; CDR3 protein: CASSSPLAGVYTQYF